The clone carrying this T cell receptor beta chain was seen once. The same CDR3 can be traced to other DNA sequences in this sample. Trimming stripped 6 bases from V and 3 bases from J, with 3 bases between. The CDR3 is 11 residues long. CDR1 is DFQATT and CDR2 is SNEGSKA in the germline V gene (reference sequence). Only in-frame clones appear in the TCRdb table, and some are missing; sequencing was by immunoSEQ multiplex PCR. The table has approximately 64,000 clones, around four fifths seen once; the top ten hold around 4%. These data originate in a study of OX40 agonist ivuxolimab in advanced cancers.

The rearrangement links TRBV20-1 to TRBJ2-6; D remains ambiguous. The TCR sequence derives from an adult with an advanced solid tumor such as melanoma, head and neck, liver or kidney cancer. The specimen was CD4+ or CD8+ T cells sorted from blood, collected in a trial of the OX40 agonist ivuxolimab. As DNA, the CDR3 is TGCAGTGCATTTGGGGCCAACGTCCTGACTTTC. Translating it yields CSAFGANVLTF.